These 14 T cell receptor beta chains were sequenced from one sample in a study of cytomegalovirus exposure and HLA in healthy donors. With 60 Vbeta and 13 Jbeta primers, the PCR was carried out. Generated by immunoSEQ multiplex PCR, the TCRdb table keeps only in-frame clones and is missing some. The sample consists of some 110,000 clones, about 80% of them appearing once. Sequenced material: PBMCs. These receptor sequences come from a young man in good health and CMV-seropositive.

This chain uses TRBV4-3 with TRBJ1-6; possible D gene TRBD1, 5 bases. Germline V lookup: CDR1 LGHNA, CDR2 YSLEER. Trimming left V 0 bases short and J 8 bases short, with 17 bases between. This CDR3 is built from 17 residues. The CDR3 reads CASSQDVRQGRYSPLHF. In DNA, the CDR3 is TGCGCCAGCAGCCAAGATGTAAGGCAGGGTAGATATTCACCCCTCCACTTT.

V usage is TRBV6-1 and J usage is TRBJ1-2; 9 positions match TRBD1. Germline CDR1 and CDR2: MNHNS and SASEGT. There are 15 residues in the CDR3. V lost 6 bases, J lost 5 bases, and 10 bases stayed unmatched. The CDR3 sequence is CASSSARTGAYGYTF. The CDR3 coding sequence is TGTGCCAGCAGCTCCGCCCGGACAGGGGCGTATGGCTACACCTTC.

The J gene is TRBJ2-7, the V gene TRBV27; D ambiguous. Germline V gene data show CDR1 as MNHEY and CDR2 as SMNVEV (reference sequence). V gave up 0 bases and J gave up 2 bases, with 14 bases separating them. This CDR3 is built from 16 residues. For the CDR3, the DNA is TGTGCCAGCAGTTTATCGATGGCAACATTCACCTACGAGCAGTACTTC. Its protein is CASSLSMATFTYEQYF.

The rearrangement uses TRBV7-8 and TRBJ2-1; TRBD2 matches 8 bases. The CDR3 sequence is 15 residues long. CDR1 is SGHVS, CDR2 FQNEAQ, per germline. The J segment lost 6 bases and the V segment lost 1 base, leaving 5 bases of the junction unmatched. The CDR3 DNA reads as TGTGCCAGCAGCTTAGTTCCGGGACTAGGCAATGAGCAGTTCTTC. Protein sequence: CASSLVPGLGNEQFF.

This chain uses TRBV28 with TRBJ2-4; D is perhaps TRBD1 (6 bases). CDR3 size: 16 residues. The ends were cut back, 6 bases at V and 5 bases at J, with 20 bases in the middle. Per the germline V gene, CDR1 is MDHEN and CDR2 is SYDVKM. Here the CDR3 DNA reads TGTGCCAGCAGCTCAGGGGCCTCCATCCTTCAAAACATTCAGTACTTC. This gives the protein CASSSGASILQNIQYF.

This chain joins TRBV4-2 and TRBJ1-2; possibly TRBD1 for D (5 bases). The CDR3 contains 15 residues. Per the germline V gene, CDR1 is LGHNA and CDR2 is YNFKEQ. Trimming pared 5 bases from V and 3 bases from J, leaving 16 bases between. The CDR3 coding sequence is TGTGCCAGCAGCTTAGCTGCGGGGGAGGACTATGGCTACACCTTC. Its translation: CASSLAAGEDYGYTF.

The chain's CDR3 is CASTLGHTNTEAFF. Here the CDR3 DNA reads TGTGCCAGCACCCTGGGACACACGAACACTGAAGCTTTCTTT. The V call is TRBV11-3, the J call TRBJ1-1, with D maybe TRBD1 (6 bases). The CDR3 runs to 14 residues. Germline V gives CDR1 SGHNT, CDR2 YENEEA. V lost 7 bases and J 1 base, leaving 13 bases between the germline ends.

The chain recombines TRBV19 with TRBJ1-2, with 10 positions matching TRBD1. The V segment lost 0 bases and the J segment 4 bases; nucleotides outside the gene matches: 5. Germline values: CDR1 LNHDA, CDR2 SQIVND (reference sequence). This CDR3 has 16 residues. The CDR3 reads CASSIDTGTGAYGYTF. The CDR3 DNA reads as TGTGCCAGTAGTATAGATACCGGGACAGGGGCCTATGGCTACACCTTC.

The chain combines TRBV2 with TRBJ2-7, with D perhaps TRBD1 (6 bases). V was pared by 6 bases and J by 0 bases, with 12 bases between. Germline V gene lookup returns CDR1 SNHLY and CDR2 FYNNEI. This CDR3 is built from 14 residues. The CDR3 here is CASRQQGLSYEQYF. For the CDR3, the DNA is TGTGCCAGCAGACAACAGGGCCTCTCCTACGAGCAGTACTTC.

This chain uses TRBV4-1 with TRBJ2-7, with TRBD2 as a possible D gene (6 bases). Germline V gene data show CDR1 as MGHRA and CDR2 as YSYEKL. This CDR3 region has 17 residues. V lost 4 bases and J lost 4, with 23 bases in between. CDR3 coding DNA: TGCGCCAGCAGCCTACTCTTAGCGGTTGGGAGAGGGTACGAGCAGTACTTC. Its translation is CASSLLLAVGRGYEQYF.

J is TRBJ1-2 and V is TRBV9; 9 bases are a match to TRBD1. The germline CDR1 and CDR2 sequences are SGDLS and YYNGEE. After removal of 0 bases from V and 6 bases from J, the junction contained 18 bases not matched to a gene. This CDR3 is built from 19 residues. CDR3 coding DNA: TGTGCCAGCAGCGTAGAGGGCCGTGGTGACAGGGGGATATTGGATGGCTACACCTTC. Its translation: CASSVEGRGDRGILDGYTF.

The J gene is TRBJ2-2, the V gene TRBV5-1, with D possibly being TRBD1 (7 bases). Trimming took 4 bases from V and 8 from J, leaving 18 bases between them. The germline V gene encodes CDR1 SGHRS and CDR2 YFSETQ. The CDR3 consists of 15 residues. CDR3 sequence (DNA): TGCGCCAGCAGCGTACAGGGGCCCGGGACTGGGGAGCTGTTTTTT. This sequence encodes CASSVQGPGTGELFF.

This CDR3 is CASSQESPYGANVLTF. The CDR3 coding sequence is TGCGCCAGCAGCCAAGAGTCTCCCTACGGGGCCAACGTCCTGACTTTC. V usage is TRBV4-3 and J usage is TRBJ2-6; the D is unclear. The CDR3 loop spans 16 amino acids. V was shortened by 0 bases and J by 4 bases, with 10 bases between the two germline ends. Germline values: CDR1 LGHNA, CDR2 YSLEER.

The chain has TRBV7-9 and TRBJ1-5, with D perhaps TRBD1 (5 bases). V was cut by 8 bases and J by 2 bases, with 10 bases left in between. Germline CDR1 SEHNR, CDR2 FQNEAQ (reference sequence). CDR3 length: 13 residues. For the CDR3, the DNA is TGTGCCAGCGCCCAGGGCGGCAATCAGCCCCAGCATTTT. This codes for CASAQGGNQPQHF.